The 21 T cell receptor beta chains below come from one sample, sequenced in a study of T cells after yellow fever vaccination (dated 2019 in TCRdb). To prepare the library, 5' RACE was applied. The instrument given in TCRdb is Illumina HiSeq 2500. Clones were called with MiXCR by TCRdb after fastp trimmed the public reads at Q25, and only in-frame beta chains were retained. Identical CDR3 protein sequences are pooled into one entry, listed with their most common genes and DNA. The sample has around 590,000 distinct CDR3 sequences on record, over 9% of them singletons. The top ten clonotypes cover under 15% of the sample. Sample treatment or condition, as interpreted from the label and publication: live attenuated yellow fever vaccine strain. This specimen consisted of PBMCs, obtained on the day of the yellow fever booster vaccination. Source of these receptors: a man aged 25 to 45 who received the YFV17D yellow fever vaccine.

The CDR3 coding sequence is TGTGCCAGCAGCCCTACTAGCGGGAGGAAAGAGACCCAGTACTTC. Its translation is CASSPTSGRKETQYF. V gene TRBV7-2 combines with J gene TRBJ2-5; 12 bases agree with TRBD2. V lost 5 bases, J lost 3 bases, and 4 bases stayed unmatched. This CDR3 has 15 amino acids. Germline values: CDR1 SGHTA, CDR2 FQGNSA.

At least ten counts were recorded for this clonotype. The chain joins TRBV11-2 to TRBJ2-1; D unresolved. Germline V gene data show CDR1 as SGHAT and CDR2 as FQNNGV. The CDR3 runs 15 residues. Trimming took off 6 bases at V and 0 bases at J, with 12 bases between the two ends. The CDR3 sequence: CASRPGVASYNEQFF. CDR3 DNA sequence: TGTGCCAGCAGGCCAGGAGTCGCCTCCTACAATGAGCAGTTCTTC.

This clonotype has only a few counts. The chain combines TRBV20-1 with TRBJ2-7; no clear D gene. The CDR3 has 11 amino acids. V lost 3 bases and J lost 4, with 7 bases in between. CDR1 DFQATT and CDR2 SNEGSKA come from the germline V gene (reference sequence). The CDR3 DNA reads TGCAGTGCTAGTTCAGCTTACGAGCAGTACTTC. This sequence encodes CSASSAYEQYF.

The V and J genes are TRBV7-9 and TRBJ2-5, with D unclear. CDR1 SEHNR and CDR2 FQNEAQ come from the germline V gene (reference sequence). Trimming took off 4 bases at V and 7 bases at J, with 16 bases between the two ends. This CDR3 contains 14 residues. CDR3 nucleotide sequence: TGTGCCAGCAGCTCCCATCAAGGGTTAGCGACCCAGTACTTC. It encodes CASSSHQGLATQYF.

The V call is TRBV6-2 or TRBV6-3, the J call TRBJ1-5, with 11 bases lining up with TRBD1. Germline values: CDR1 MNHEY, CDR2 SVGEGT. The CDR3 is made up of 14 amino acids. V was clipped by 7 bases and J by 7 bases; unmatched bases: 6. CDR3 DNA sequence: TGTGCCAGCACCCGGACAGGGGGCGGACAGCCCCAGCATTTT. This translates into CASTRTGGGQPQHF.

This clonotype was recorded a few times. J is TRBJ1-3 and V is TRBV12-3 or TRBV12-4; TRBD1 matches 9 bases. The CDR3 is 14 residues long. V lost 6 bases to trimming and J lost 3 bases; unmatched junction nucleotides: 3. The CDR3 DNA follows: TGTGCCAGCAGCAACAGGGGGCTTGGAAACACCATATATTTT. Encoded protein: CASSNRGLGNTIYF.

This clonotype turned up a few times. J is TRBJ2-7 and V is TRBV12-3 or TRBV12-4; 7 bases agree with TRBD2. This CDR3 is built from 15 residues. J was trimmed by 1 base and V by 5 bases; bases with no gene match: 8. This CDR3 reads CASSTSAGVSYEQYF. The CDR3 DNA is TGTGCCAGCAGTACCTCGGCGGGAGTTTCCTACGAGCAGTACTTC.

The V gene is TRBV5-1, the J gene TRBJ2-3; 7 bases line up with TRBD2. CDR1 is SGHRS, CDR2 YFSETQ, per germline. The junction had 20 bases not matched to a gene; V was cut back by 10 bases and J by 0 bases. This CDR3 contains 18 residues. The CDR3 DNA sequence: TGCGCCCCCTATCACTGGGCGGGAGCCGGGTGGAGCACAGATACGCAGTATTTT. This sequence encodes CAPYHWAGAGWSTDTQYF.

This chain uses TRBV18 with TRBJ2-7; D gene unclear. The V gene's germline CDR1 is KGHSH and CDR2 LQKENI. V lost 6 bases to trimming and J lost 0 bases, with 9 bases between them. This CDR3 region has 13 residues. The DNA of the CDR3 is TGTGCCAGCTCCGACCAGAGCTCCTACGAGCAGTACTTC. This gives the protein CASSDQSSYEQYF. Full variable domain (remainder filled in from reference TRBV18 and TRBJ2-7): NAGVMQNPRHLVRRRGQEARLRCSPMKGHSHVYWYRQLPEEGLKFMVYLQKENIIDESGMPKERFSAEFPKEGPSILRIQQVVRGDSAAYFCASSDQSSYEQYFGPGTRLTVT.

This clonotype was seen a few times. V and J are TRBV5-1 and TRBJ2-7, with 13 positions matching TRBD2. The CDR3 is made up of 15 amino acids. From germline, CDR1 is SGHRS and CDR2 YFSETQ. Trimming cost V 4 bases and J 5 bases; bases outside gene matches: 6. The CDR3 nucleotides are TGCGCCAGCAGCGAACTAGCGGGAGGGCCCCACGAGCAGTACTTC. Translating gives CASSELAGGPHEQYF. Looking up the rest from reference TRBV5-1 and TRBJ2-7 gives the full variable domain: KAGVTQTPRYLIKTRGQQVTLSCSPISGHRSVSWYQQTPGQGLQFLFEYFSETQRNKGNFPGRFSGRQFSNSRSEMNVSTLELGDSALYLCASSELAGGPHEQYFGPGTRLTVT.

The chain has TRBV20-1 and TRBJ2-3; 10 bases match TRBD2. Germline CDR1 and CDR2: DFQATT and SNEGSKA (reference sequence). V lost 2 bases and J lost 5; bases outside the gene matches: 4. CDR3 length: 14 amino acids. CDR3: CSARLAGAGDTQYF. The CDR3 DNA sequence: TGCAGTGCTAGACTAGCGGGAGCCGGAGATACGCAGTATTTT.

This clonotype was counted a few times. The rearrangement links TRBV29-1 to TRBJ1-2; TRBD1 agrees at 8 bases. Germline CDR1 and CDR2: SQVTM and ANQGSEA. The CDR3 has 17 residues. V dropped 7 bases and J dropped 5; count of bases not matched to a gene: 21. CDR3 sequence (DNA): TGCAGCGCCGGAGGGGGGAGGCGACAGGGGTCCGGGTATGGCTACACCTTC. Protein product: CSAGGGRRQGSGYGYTF.

This clonotype was found a few times. This rearrangement joins TRBV12-3 or TRBV12-4 to TRBJ2-1, with 8 positions matching TRBD2. The CDR3 runs 14 residues. V shed 6 bases, J shed 6 bases, and the junction held 7 bases outside the gene matches. The CDR3 spells CASSTSSGSNEQFF. In nucleotides, the CDR3 is TGTGCCAGCAGCACTTCAAGCGGGAGCAATGAGCAGTTCTTC.

This clonotype has only a few counts. This chain links TRBV7-2 with TRBJ1-2; 9 bases align to TRBD1. J was trimmed by 4 bases and V by 0 bases; bases with no gene match: 6. Germline values: CDR1 SGHTA, CDR2 FQGNSA. The CDR3 is made up of 16 amino acids. CDR3 coding DNA: TGTGCCAGCAGCTTAGCGGGGACAGGGAGGGTCTATGGCTACACCTTC. Encoded protein: CASSLAGTGRVYGYTF. The variable domain in full, with the rest retrieved from reference TRBV7-2 and TRBJ1-2, is GAGVSQSPSNKVTEKGKDVELRCDPISGHTALYWYRQSLGQGLEFLIYFQGNSAPDKSGLPSDRFSAERTGGSVSTLTIQRTQQEDSAVYLCASSLAGTGRVYGYTFGSGTRLTVV.

This clonotype was detected only a few times. The chain joins TRBV14 to TRBJ2-1; TRBD2 matches 11 bases. The V and J ends lost 1 base and 3 bases, in that order; junction bases with no gene match: 8. Germline CDR1 and CDR2: SGHDN and FVKESK. CDR3 size: 18 residues. CDR3 in amino acids: CASSQGPGTSGNYNEQFF. Here the CDR3 DNA reads TGTGCCAGCAGCCAAGGTCCCGGGACTAGCGGTAACTACAATGAGCAGTTCTTC.

The CDR3 sequence: CASSFDGPRNEQFF. The CDR3 DNA reads as TGCGCCAGCAGCTTCGATGGCCCCAGGAATGAGCAGTTCTTC. This chain links TRBV5-1 with TRBJ2-1; D is unresolved. The V gene lost 2 bases and the J gene lost 7 bases, with 13 bases spanning the gap. Germline values: CDR1 SGHRS, CDR2 YFSETQ. CDR3 length equals 14 residues.

This clonotype has just a few counts. V is TRBV30 and J is TRBJ2-3; no firm D call. CDR3 length equals 15 residues. Germline V gene sequence: CDR1 GTSNPN, CDR2 SVGIG (reference sequence). Trimming removed 0 bases from V and 0 bases from J, with 10 bases in between. CDR3 nucleotides: TGTGCCTGGAGTGTTGGTGGCGGAAGCACAGATACGCAGTATTTT. Translated, it gives CAWSVGGGSTDTQYF.

The V call is TRBV19, the J call TRBJ1-4; D is undetermined. The CDR3 extends over 14 amino acids. Germline assignment: CDR1 LNHDA and CDR2 SQIVND (reference sequence). Between the trimmed V and J ends, which lost 8 bases and 7 bases, there was a span of 17 bases. The CDR3 region is CASGTGPGIEKLFF. The CDR3 nucleotides read TGTGCCAGTGGAACCGGACCCGGGATTGAAAAACTGTTTTTT.

The chain is built from TRBV20-1 and TRBJ1-5, with D maybe TRBD1 (6 bases). The CDR3 contains 14 residues. The V end was cut by 6 bases, the J end by 6 bases, with 18 bases between. Germline V CDR1 and CDR2: DFQATT, SNEGSKA (reference sequence). For the CDR3, the DNA is TGCAGTGCCTCCCCTGCGGGGGGGCCTCAGCCCCAGCATTTT. It codes for CSASPAGGPQPQHF.

This clonotype was counted between two and nine times. This chain joins TRBV5-1 and TRBJ2-1; 7 bases fit TRBD2. The germline V gene encodes CDR1 SGHRS and CDR2 YFSETQ. CDR3 length: 15 amino acids. The trim removed 3 bases at V and 2 bases at J, leaving 5 bases unmatched. The CDR3 nucleotides read TGCGCCAGCAGCTGGGCTAGCGGCGCCTACAATGAGCAGTTCTTC. Its translation: CASSWASGAYNEQFF.

This clonotype was counted between two and nine times. The J gene is TRBJ2-2, the V gene TRBV9; 9 bases match TRBD2. Germline V gene lookup returns CDR1 SGDLS and CDR2 YYNGEE. This CDR3 comprises 16 residues. V gave up 0 bases and J gave up 7 bases; unmatched junction bases: 7. The CDR3 DNA is TGTGCCAGCAGCGTAGTGCGGGAGGGCCAGGGCGGGGAGCTGTTTTTT. Protein product: CASSVVREGQGGELFF.